This entry is about one T cell receptor (beta chain). The antigen remains undetermined. The source of the sample is a study of T cell responses to AZD1222 COVID-19 vaccine. Study-wide results and caveats: Regions 160-218 and 743-854 dominated among vaccine-associated CD4 TCRs spanning spike. Reports indicate that nearly half of spike-specific TCRs are directed at unmutated variant regions.

Second doses at about 4 or about 12 weeks were pooled. TCRdb's table, derived via immunoSEQ multiplex PCR, lists solely in-frame clones and lacks some. Of around 150,000 clones in the sample, roughly 91% were seen once. CDR1 is LNHDA and CDR2 is SQIVND in the germline V gene (reference sequence). Trimming took 5 bases from V and 3 from J, leaving 10 bases between them. The CDR3 is 13 residues long. This material consisted of peripheral blood, taken 28 days after the second AZD1222 dose. The sequence came from an adult who received the AZD1222 COVID-19 vaccine. This chain uses TRBV19 with TRBJ1-1; D uncertain. The chain's CDR3 is CASSSRVDTEAFF. CDR3 DNA sequence: TGTGCCAGTAGTTCGAGGGTGGACACTGAAGCTTTCTTT.